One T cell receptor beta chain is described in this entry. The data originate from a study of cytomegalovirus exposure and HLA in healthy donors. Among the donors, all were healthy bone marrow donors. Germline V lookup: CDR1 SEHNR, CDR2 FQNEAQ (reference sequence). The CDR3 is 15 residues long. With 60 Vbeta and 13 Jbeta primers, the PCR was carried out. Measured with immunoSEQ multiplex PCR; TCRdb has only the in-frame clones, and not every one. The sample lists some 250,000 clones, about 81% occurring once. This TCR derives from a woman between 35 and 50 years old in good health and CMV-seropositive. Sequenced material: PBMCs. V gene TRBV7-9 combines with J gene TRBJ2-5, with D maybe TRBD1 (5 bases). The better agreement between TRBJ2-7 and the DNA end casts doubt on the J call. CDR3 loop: CASSPIRQTTYEQYF. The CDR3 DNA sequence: TGTGCCAGCAGCCCTATTCGACAGACGACCTACGAGCAGTACTTC.